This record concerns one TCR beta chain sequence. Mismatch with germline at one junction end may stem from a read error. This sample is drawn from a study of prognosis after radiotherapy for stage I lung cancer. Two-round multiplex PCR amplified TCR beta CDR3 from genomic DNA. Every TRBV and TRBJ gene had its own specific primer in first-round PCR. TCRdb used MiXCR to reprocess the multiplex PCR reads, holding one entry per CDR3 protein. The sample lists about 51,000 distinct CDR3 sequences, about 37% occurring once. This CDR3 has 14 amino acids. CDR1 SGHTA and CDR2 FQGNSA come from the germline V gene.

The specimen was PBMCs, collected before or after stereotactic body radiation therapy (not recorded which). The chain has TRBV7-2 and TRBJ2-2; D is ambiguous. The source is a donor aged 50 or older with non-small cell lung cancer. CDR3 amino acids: CASSLEQNTGELFF. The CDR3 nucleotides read TGCGCCAGCAGCTTAGAACAAAACACCGGGGAGCTGTTTTTT.